This record looks at one T cell receptor (beta chain) sequence and its context. Its target antigen remains unknown. Qualities for individual bases were not recorded, and no much larger clone is one base off. The entry originates in a study of CD8+ T cells in alopecia areata (dated by TCRdb to the late 2010s). About the investigation overall: Treated patients were enrolled in an open-label pilot trial of oral tofacitinib at 5 to 10 mg twice daily for moderate-to-severe alopecia areata. Patients stayed on tofacitinib for 6 to 18 months and then had 6 months of follow-up off drug so that delayed response and recurrence could be assessed. For the treated patients, the SALT score, which quantifies what percentage of scalp surface area is affected, served as the measure of disease severity. To study T cell clonal expansion in alopecia areata, the researchers applied high-throughput TCRbeta sequencing to both the C3H/HeJ mouse model and human patients. Scalp tissue and sorted CD4+ and CD8+ peripheral blood T cells from patchy and totalis/universalis alopecia areata patients and from healthy controls were covered by human TCRbeta sequencing. Biopsies were taken from tofacitinib-treated patients at baseline and again at 4 and 24 weeks into treatment, and several of those patients also had a later scalp biopsy. Scalp clonality was compared across normal scalp (n=4), patchy alopecia areata scalp (n=8), and alopecia totalis/universalis scalp (n=8). RNA was extracted with the PAXgene miRNA kit for fixed scalp, the miRNeasy kit for PBMCs, and the RNeasy kit for mouse skin. immunoSEQ multiplex PCR using 35 Vbeta forward primers and 13 Jbeta reverse primers was used to amplify TCRbeta CDR3 regions. On the study overall, not on this receptor specifically: Compared with normal scalp, lesional scalp, particularly in alopecia totalis/universalis, had higher clonality and more expanded CD8+ clones, which suggests antigenic drive. Shared TCR sequences between patients were less evident than in mice, which may be partly attributable to HLA diversity in the patient population. Scalp clonality and the number of expanded CD8+ clones among the top 100 scalp clones were significantly decreased by tofacitinib. Many expanded lesional clones were found to persist in scalp and blood during tofacitinib treatment, and relapse after treatment cessation may be partly explained by this persistence. Scalp TCR repertoire analysis is complicated because resident alphabeta T cells in normal human skin are also sequenced, whereas mouse skin is dominated by gammadelta T cells. Because the treated cohort was small and included a single nonresponder, larger studies are needed to assess links between baseline CD8+ expansion and response.

The receptor library was made with the immunoSEQ multiplex PCR assay. To provide template for TCR sequencing, every sample had RNA extracted and reverse transcribed into cDNA. First-strand cDNA was synthesized with SuperScript III using a 2:1 mix of oligo-dT and random hexamers. A synthetic immune receptor repertoire was used to assess amplification bias, and residual bias was removed computationally. For the original study's pipeline: Raw reads were preprocessed for error removal, and CDR3 was defined according to IMGT conventions as running from the conserved cysteine to phenylalanine. Clonality was calculated as 1 minus Shannon entropy normalized by log2 of the number of productive unique TCRs. Scalp TCRbeta sequences were cross-referenced with sorted blood CD4 and CD8 repertoires so that the CD4 or CD8 identity of scalp clones could be inferred. TCRdb's version of the immuneACCESS table is confined to in-frame rearrangements and falls short of the full clone set. An unresolved V gene accounts for under half of the shortfall where checked; the remainder is of unknown origin. V, J and clone size reflect that table, while D and trimming were determined from the DNA. The sample includes 79,000 or so clones, with approximately 64% observed a single time. Clones ranked in the top ten supply around a quarter of the sample.

This specimen's time point label, interpreted: 20 to 30 weeks on oral tofacitinib. This sample's treatment or condition label indicates: oral pan-JAK inhibitor, 5-10 mg twice daily. From alopecia areata patients, peripheral blood was collected along with lesional scalp punch biopsies. After PBMCs were isolated by density centrifugation and stained for CD3, CD4 and CD8, a FACSAria was used to sort CD4+ and CD8+ T cells. This material consisted of CD8+ T cells sorted from blood, taken at week 24, from a patient treated with tofacitinib. This TCR was recovered from a human donor with alopecia areata.

The DNA sequence is given as TGCGCCAGCAGCCAAGCGGGTTGGAATGAGCAGTTCTTC. The encoded protein is CASSQAGWNEQFF. The chain is made from TRBV4-1 and TRBJ2-1, with the D gene not clear enough to name. CDR1 and CDR2 (MGHRA, YSYEKL) derive from the germline V gene. Counted from cysteine to phenylalanine, this CDR3 has 13 amino acids. The read is trimmed to its CDR3 DNA, 39 bases read in frame from base 1. V lost 1 base and J lost 7 bases; the stretch between them is 8 bases long.